These T cell receptor beta chains were read from a single sample in a study of T cells in Graves' hyperthyroidism and ophthalmopathy. TCRdb fed the multiplex PCR reads into MiXCR, producing one record per CDR3 protein. The sample has about 400,000 distinct CDR3 sequences; about 14% are singletons. The material sequenced was blood. Receptors originate from a man in his fifties or sixties with Graves' ophthalmopathy. Each CDR3 is given with its conserved first and last residue. The order of the fields is V gene, clone size, J gene, D gene, CDR3 protein, CDR3 DNA. The D gene is left open where the match is weak. The size field is filled for only some rows; it gives once, few, many or a size class.

V: TRBV6-2/TRBV6-3
size: .
J: TRBJ2-2
D: TRBD2
CDR3: CASRTTGRAAGELFF
DNA: TGTGCCAGCAGAACGACCGGGAGGGCCGCCGGGGAGCTGTTTTTT

V: TRBV20-1
size: many
J: TRBJ2-1
D: TRBD2
CDR3: CSANGLAGNEQFF
DNA: TGCAGTGCTAATGGACTAGCGGGCAATGAGCAGTTCTTC

V: TRBV6-1
size: .
J: TRBJ1-5
D: TRBD1
CDR3: CASKGGQYSNQPQHF
DNA: TGTGCCAGCAAAGGGGGACAGTATAGCAATCAGCCCCAGCATTTT

V: TRBV27
size: few
J: TRBJ2-5
D: .
CDR3: CASSLSAGLDDQETQYF
DNA: TGTGCCAGCAGTTTATCGGCAGGTTTGGACGACCAAGAGACCCAGTACTTC

V: TRBV7-9
size: many
J: TRBJ1-1
D: TRBD1
CDR3: CASSSGTAPMNTEAFF
DNA: TGTGCCAGCAGCTCCGGGACAGCACCCATGAACACTGAAGCTTTCTTT

V: TRBV19
size: .
J: TRBJ1-5
D: .
CDR3: CASSIWDNNQPQHF
DNA: TGTGCCAGTAGTATATGGGACAATAATCAGCCCCAGCATTTT

V: TRBV2
size: many
J: TRBJ2-1
D: .
CDR3: CASSEELLGNEQFF
DNA: TGTGCCAGCAGTGAAGAGCTCTTAGGGAATGAGCAGTTCTTC

V: TRBV4-2
size: .
J: TRBJ1-1
D: .
CDR3: CTSSQDGGSEAFF
DNA: TGTACCAGCAGCCAAGATGGGGGTTCCGAAGCTTTCTTT

V: TRBV15
size: .
J: TRBJ1-1
D: TRBD1
CDR3: CATSSIGGGTGLMNTEAFF
DNA: TGTGCCACCAGCAGTATCGGCGGGGGGACAGGGCTCATGAACACTGAAGCTTTCTTT

V: TRBV6-2/TRBV6-3
size: few
J: TRBJ2-1
D: TRBD2
CDR3: CASSPPRSGRGPEQFF
DNA: TGTGCCAGCAGTCCCCCTCGGAGCGGGAGGGGCCCTGAGCAGTTCTTC

V: TRBV2
size: many
J: TRBJ2-1
D: .
CDR3: CASRARMQDNEQFF
DNA: TGTGCCAGCAGGGCCCGTATGCAGGACAATGAGCAGTTCTTC

V: TRBV12-3/TRBV12-4
size: many
J: TRBJ1-2
D: .
CDR3: CASSLAWGEDGYTF
DNA: TGTGCCAGCAGTTTAGCGTGGGGGGAGGATGGCTACACCTTC

V: TRBV14
size: .
J: TRBJ2-1
D: TRBD1
CDR3: CASSQGVVTGGSYNEQFF
DNA: TGTGCCAGCAGCCAAGGGGTGGTGACAGGGGGTTCCTACAATGAGCAGTTCTTC

V: TRBV7-9
size: few
J: TRBJ2-7
D: .
CDR3: CASSLNNPYEQYF
DNA: TGTGCCAGCAGCTTAAACAATCCCTACGAGCAGTACTTC

V: TRBV19
size: .
J: TRBJ1-1
D: TRBD1
CDR3: CASREPGTGRAEAFF
DNA: TGTGCCAGTAGGGAACCCGGGACAGGAAGGGCTGAAGCTTTCTTT

V: TRBV12-3/TRBV12-4
size: many
J: TRBJ2-3
D: TRBD2
CDR3: CASSFNGLSSGSSTDTQYF
DNA: TGTGCCAGCAGTTTTAACGGATTGTCTAGCGGGAGTAGCACAGATACGCAGTATTTT

V: TRBV3-1
size: many
J: TRBJ2-7
D: TRBD2
CDR3: CASSPGLAGPPIPYEQYF
DNA: TGTGCCAGCAGCCCCGGCCTAGCGGGACCCCCTATTCCCTACGAGCAGTACTTC

V: TRBV2
size: many
J: TRBJ1-1
D: .
CDR3: CASRPGALNTEAFF
DNA: TGTGCCAGCAGGCCAGGGGCTTTGAACACTGAAGCTTTCTTT

V: TRBV30
size: many
J: TRBJ2-1
D: .
CDR3: CAWSVGGTYNEQFF
DNA: TGTGCCTGGAGTGTCGGGGGAACCTACAATGAGCAGTTCTTC

V: TRBV3-1
size: .
J: TRBJ2-3
D: .
CDR3: CASSFELHTQYF
DNA: TGTGCCAGCAGTTTTGAGTTGCATACGCAGTATTTT

V: TRBV7-2
size: few
J: TRBJ2-5
D: .
CDR3: CASSESEETQYF
DNA: TGTGCCAGCAGCGAAAGTGAAGAGACCCAGTACTTC

V: TRBV6-1
size: many
J: TRBJ1-5
D: TRBD1
CDR3: CASRQTGAYQPQHF
DNA: TGTGCCAGCAGGCAGACAGGGGCTTATCAGCCCCAGCATTTT

V: TRBV5-1
size: few
J: TRBJ2-2
D: .
CDR3: CASSLLGRSSTGELFF
DNA: TGCGCCAGCAGCTTGTTGGGACGGAGTTCCACCGGGGAGCTGTTTTTT

V: TRBV5-1
size: many
J: TRBJ1-2
D: .
CDR3: CASSPGNRAGYGYTF
DNA: TGCGCCAGCAGCCCCGGGAATAGGGCTGGCTATGGCTACACCTTC

V: TRBV5-1
size: many
J: TRBJ2-1
D: TRBD2
CDR3: CASSSTSFQGLAGGSSYNEQFF
DNA: TGCGCCAGCAGCTCGACAAGTTTTCAGGGACTAGCGGGAGGATCTTCCTACAATGAGCAGTTCTTC

V: TRBV28
size: .
J: TRBJ2-1
D: TRBD2
CDR3: CASLLAGTYNEQFF
DNA: TGTGCCAGCCTCCTAGCGGGGACCTACAATGAGCAGTTCTTC

V: TRBV2
size: many
J: TRBJ1-4
D: .
CDR3: CASSEAVLHSNEKLFF
DNA: TGTGCCAGCAGTGAAGCGGTTTTACACTCTAATGAAAAACTGTTTTTT

V: TRBV20-1
size: .
J: TRBJ2-2
D: TRBD2
CDR3: CSARKAGGRAGELFF
DNA: TGCAGTGCTAGAAAGGCGGGAGGACGGGCCGGGGAGCTGTTTTTT

V: TRBV6-1
size: many
J: TRBJ1-5
D: .
CDR3: CAIKALTNSNQPQHF
DNA: TGTGCCATCAAGGCCCTAACAAATAGCAATCAGCCCCAGCATTTT

V: TRBV29-1
size: few
J: TRBJ1-1
D: .
CDR3: CSVGPGTNTEAFF
DNA: TGCAGCGTTGGGCCAGGGACGAACACTGAAGCTTTCTTT

V: TRBV24-1
size: .
J: TRBJ2-2
D: .
CDR3: CATSDFLEGSTGELFF
DNA: TGTGCCACCAGTGATTTCTTGGAGGGAAGTACCGGGGAGCTGTTTTTT

V: TRBV18
size: many
J: TRBJ2-3
D: .
CDR3: CASSPEGTDTQYF
DNA: TGTGCCAGCTCACCGGAGGGCACAGATACGCAGTATTTT

V: TRBV5-1
size: .
J: TRBJ2-5
D: TRBD2
CDR3: CASSGTSGRRYQETQYF
DNA: TGCGCCAGCAGCGGGACTAGCGGGAGGCGGTACCAAGAGACCCAGTACTTC

V: TRBV5-4
size: many
J: TRBJ2-5
D: TRBD1
CDR3: CASRLTGVETQYF
DNA: TGTGCCAGCAGACTGACAGGGGTAGAGACCCAGTACTTC

V: TRBV20-1
size: many
J: TRBJ1-1
D: TRBD1
CDR3: CSARGGQGSTEAFF
DNA: TGCAGTGCTAGAGGCGGACAGGGGAGCACTGAAGCTTTCTTT

V: TRBV6-2/TRBV6-3
size: .
J: TRBJ2-3
D: TRBD1
CDR3: CASSFPGQGLSTDTQYF
DNA: TGTGCCAGCAGTTTCCCCGGACAGGGTTTAAGCACAGATACGCAGTATTTT

V: TRBV2
size: many
J: TRBJ1-6
D: .
CDR3: CASSRSGGSPLHF
DNA: TGTGCCAGCAGTAGATCAGGCGGTTCACCCCTCCACTTT

V: TRBV12-3/TRBV12-4
size: .
J: TRBJ2-1
D: TRBD2
CDR3: CASRSSGRVDLGNEQFF
DNA: TGTGCCAGCAGGTCAAGCGGGAGGGTCGACTTGGGCAATGAGCAGTTCTTC

V: TRBV18
size: many
J: TRBJ1-4
D: .
CDR3: CASSSQQTTMGKLFF
DNA: TGTGCCAGCTCATCCCAACAGACAACTATGGGAAAACTGTTTTTT

V: TRBV18
size: .
J: TRBJ2-3
D: TRBD2
CDR3: CASSPRGGLAGVTDTQYF
DNA: TGTGCCAGCTCACCACGCGGTGGGCTAGCGGGGGTCACAGATACGCAGTATTTT

V: TRBV7-8
size: many
J: TRBJ2-2
D: .
CDR3: CASSLAGLANTGELFF
DNA: TGTGCCAGCAGCTTAGCAGGCCTCGCGAACACCGGGGAGCTGTTTTTT

V: TRBV11-1
size: many
J: TRBJ2-3
D: .
CDR3: CASSLATVADTQYF
DNA: TGTGCCAGCAGCTTAGCGACAGTTGCAGATACGCAGTATTTT

V: TRBV3-1
size: many
J: TRBJ1-4
D: .
CDR3: CASSQTGATNEKLFF
DNA: TGTGCCAGCAGCCAAACAGGAGCAACTAATGAAAAACTGTTTTTT

V: TRBV6-2/TRBV6-3
size: many
J: TRBJ2-1
D: TRBD2
CDR3: CASSSSPRGREGEQFF
DNA: TGTGCCAGCAGTTCCAGCCCTCGCGGGAGGGAGGGGGAGCAGTTCTTC

V: TRBV12-3/TRBV12-4
size: many
J: TRBJ1-5
D: .
CDR3: CASSQTGSRQPQHF
DNA: TGTGCCAGCAGTCAAACAGGGTCTAGGCAGCCCCAGCATTTT

V: TRBV27
size: .
J: TRBJ1-2
D: .
CDR3: CASSLGGGRYGYTF
DNA: TGTGCCAGCAGTTTGGGGGGGGGTCGGTATGGCTACACCTTC

V: TRBV28
size: many
J: TRBJ2-7
D: .
CDR3: CASSLYGVGVEQYF
DNA: TGTGCCAGCAGTTTGTATGGAGTTGGGGTAGAGCAGTACTTC

V: TRBV27
size: many
J: TRBJ2-3
D: TRBD2
CDR3: CASSLIGLAGGRLTDTQYF
DNA: TGTGCCAGCAGTTTAATAGGGCTAGCGGGAGGGCGCCTTACAGATACGCAGTATTTT

V: TRBV11-2
size: many
J: TRBJ2-7
D: .
CDR3: CASSLTTVSYEQYF
DNA: TGTGCCAGCAGCTTGACGACAGTCTCCTACGAGCAGTACTTC

V: TRBV13
size: many
J: TRBJ2-3
D: TRBD2
CDR3: CASSLRTAAGGSTDTQYF
DNA: TGTGCCAGCAGCTTACGTACCGCTGCGGGAGGAAGCACAGATACGCAGTATTTT

V: TRBV12-3/TRBV12-4
size: .
J: TRBJ2-1
D: TRBD2
CDR3: CASRESGSGSYDEQFF
DNA: TGTGCCAGCAGGGAAAGCGGGAGTGGCTCCTACGATGAGCAGTTCTTC

V: TRBV7-9
size: few
J: TRBJ2-2
D: .
CDR3: CASSLEIKEELFF
DNA: TGTGCCAGCAGCTTAGAGATAAAGGAGGAGCTGTTTTTT

V: TRBV12-3/TRBV12-4
size: many
J: TRBJ2-5
D: .
CDR3: CASSLEGQPQETQYF
DNA: TGTGCCAGCAGTTTAGAGGGACAACCACAAGAGACCCAGTACTTC